Listed below are T cell receptor beta chains from one sample, sequenced in a study of shared clonotypes between healthy human individuals. Only in-frame clones appear in the TCRdb table, and some are missing; sequencing was by immunoSEQ multiplex PCR. The data hold more than 200,000 clones, with just over 65% observed a single time. Sequencing was performed on memory CD4+ T cells sorted from blood. These receptor sequences come from a man aged 25 to 45 in good health. Each CDR3 is given with its conserved first and last residue. D genes are given only for firm matches. Clone size, where shown, is once, few, many, or a class for clones that have expanded.

D gene	clone size	V gene	J gene	CDR3 DNA	CDR3 protein
.	.	TRBV7-2	TRBJ2-2	TGTGCCAGCAGCTTACGGGCGGGCCCCAACACCGGGGAGCTGTTTTTT	CASSLRAGPNTGELFF
.	few	TRBV7-3	TRBJ1-1	TGTGCCAGCAGCTTAACGGGGGAAGGCACTGAAGCTTTCTTT	CASSLTGEGTEAFF
TRBD1	.	TRBV11-2	TRBJ2-2	TGTGCCAGCAGCCGAGTTAGGAGGGACAGGGCAAACCCCGGGGAGCTGTTTTTT	CASSRVRRDRANPGELFF
.	.	TRBV9	TRBJ1-5	TGTGCCAGCAGCGTAGGGGGATATAGCAATCAGCCCCAGCATTTT	CASSVGGYSNQPQHF
.	few	TRBV20-1	TRBJ2-7	TGCAGTGCTCGAGCCCCTTACGAGCAGTACTTC	CSARAPYEQYF
.	once	TRBV9	TRBJ2-3	TGTGCCAGCAGCGTAGAGGGGATTTCCCACTTTAGCACAGATACGCAGTATTTT	CASSVEGISHFSTDTQYF
.	.	TRBV5-1	TRBJ2-1	TGCGCCAGCAGCAACGGGCGGACTACAGACGATGAGCAGTTCTTC	CASSNGRTTDDEQFF
TRBD1	.	TRBV10-2	TRBJ2-6	TGCGCCAGCAGGAGGGACGACAGGGTACGCTCTGGGGCCAACGTCCTGACTTTC	CASRRDDRVRSGANVLTF
TRBD2	.	TRBV7-8	TRBJ2-7	TGTGCCAGCAGCTTAGTCCCGGGAGGGCCCCACGAGCAGTACTTC	CASSLVPGGPHEQYF
TRBD1	.	TRBV29-1	TRBJ2-1	TGCAGCGTTGAAGAGGTCGGACAGGGCAACAATGAGCAGTTCTTC	CSVEEVGQGNNEQFF
TRBD2	.	TRBV4-3	TRBJ2-3	TGCGCCAGCAGCCAAGAGGCTAGCGGGACCCTCACAGATACGCAGTATTTT	CASSQEASGTLTDTQYF
.	.	TRBV5-1	TRBJ1-5	TGCGCCAGCAGCTTGGGCGAAAATCAGCCCCAGCATTTT	CASSLGENQPQHF
.	few	TRBV5-1	TRBJ2-3	TGCGCCAGCAGCTTGGAGACGAAAAACACAGATACGCAGTATTTT	CASSLETKNTDTQYF
TRBD1	.	TRBV2	TRBJ1-5	TGTGCCAGCAGTCCCCGGGACAGGCGAGGCAATCAGCCCCAGCATTTT	CASSPRDRRGNQPQHF
TRBD1	few	TRBV5-5	TRBJ1-1	TGTGCCAGCAGCTTGGGTGGGACAGCTAACACTGAAGCTTTCTTT	CASSLGGTANTEAFF
TRBD1	medium-sized	TRBV28	TRBJ1-4	TGTGCCAGCAGTTTGCCCCAGGGGGCTGGAGAAAAACTGTTTTTT	CASSLPQGAGEKLFF
.	.	TRBV6-5	TRBJ2-1	TGTGCCAGCAGTTACTCAGGGGGACATGAGCAGTTCTTC	CASSYSGGHEQFF
.	.	TRBV5-6	TRBJ1-5	TGTGCCAGCAGCCCGGGACGGCTTGGGCCCCAGCATTTT	CASSPGRLGPQHF
.	.	TRBV28	TRBJ2-5	TGTGCCAGCACTGGGGGCGAAGAGACCCAGTACTTC	CASTGGEETQYF
.	once	TRBV29-1	TRBJ2-3	TGCAGCGTTAGGGGCCCACCACAAGGTTCTCCAGATACGCAGTATTTT	CSVRGPPQGSPDTQYF
TRBD1	.	TRBV5-1	TRBJ1-4	TGCGCCAGCAGCTTGCAGGGACAGGGAGGCGAAAAACTGTTTTTT	CASSLQGQGGEKLFF
.	.	TRBV11-2	TRBJ1-1	TGTGCCAGCAGCTTAGTCAGGACCCCTGATACTGAAGCTTTCTTT	CASSLVRTPDTEAFF
TRBD1	.	TRBV5-1	TRBJ2-2	TGCGCCAGCAGCTTTGGGACAGGGTACACCGGGGAGCTGTTTTTT	CASSFGTGYTGELFF
TRBD2	few	TRBV9	TRBJ2-1	TGTGCCAGCAGCGTAGTGGGGACTAGCAATGAGCAGTTCTTC	CASSVVGTSNEQFF
.	.	TRBV29-1	TRBJ1-2	TGCAGCGTTGTACCGTGGGGGTCGGACTATGGCTACACCTTC	CSVVPWGSDYGYTF
.	.	TRBV6-1	TRBJ2-5	TGTGCCACTCAACTGGGGACCCAGTACTTC	CATQLGTQYF
.	few	TRBV7-2	TRBJ2-5	TGTGCCAGCAGCTTGAACCAGGCCCAGTACTTC	CASSLNQAQYF
.	.	TRBV25-1	TRBJ2-3	TGTGCCAGCAGTGAATTAGGCACCGCCCCCAGGGATACGCAGTATTTT	CASSELGTAPRDTQYF
TRBD2	.	TRBV18	TRBJ2-3	TGTGCCAGCTCACGACTAGCGGACCGCACAGATACGCAGTATTTT	CASSRLADRTDTQYF
.	.	TRBV19	TRBJ2-2	TGTGCCAGTAGTCATAACGGCAACACCGGGGAGCTGTTTTTT	CASSHNGNTGELFF
.	.	TRBV6-5	TRBJ2-7	TGTGCCAGCATGGTCCAGGACGGAATGGCCTACGAGCAGTACTTC	CASMVQDGMAYEQYF
TRBD2	.	TRBV5-1	TRBJ2-7	TGCGCCAGCAGGAAAGCGGGAGTTTATGAGCAGTACTTC	CASRKAGVYEQYF
TRBD2	once	TRBV5-1	TRBJ2-2	TGCGCCAGCAGCGATTGGGGGCTAGCGGGAGCGAACACCGGGGAGCTGTTTTTT	CASSDWGLAGANTGELFF
.	.	TRBV7-2	TRBJ2-5	TGTGCCAGCAGCTTGGTGGGAGAGACCCAGTACTTC	CASSLVGETQYF
.	.	TRBV28	TRBJ2-3	TGTGCCAGCAGTTTAGGACTCACCACAGATACGCAGTATTTT	CASSLGLTTDTQYF
.	.	TRBV5-1	TRBJ2-1	TGCGCCAGCAGCCACAACAGGGTCGGGCAATCCAATGAGCAGTTCTTC	CASSHNRVGQSNEQFF
.	.	TRBV4-1	TRBJ1-1	TGCGCCAGCAGCCAAGATCAGGAGGGACGTGAAGCTTTCTTT	CASSQDQEGREAFF
.	.	TRBV18	TRBJ2-3	TGTGCCAGCTCACCATCCACAGGGCCCACAGATACGCAGTATTTT	CASSPSTGPTDTQYF
.	.	TRBV7-3	TRBJ2-7	TGTGCCAGCAGCTTAGCCGGGAGTGGTAGCGCAGGGTACGAGCAGTACTTC	CASSLAGSGSAGYEQYF
TRBD1	.	TRBV6-5	TRBJ2-1	TGTGCCATCAGCCCCCCGGGACAGGTAGTCTATGAGCAGTTCTTC	CAISPPGQVVYEQFF
.	.	TRBV2	TRBJ2-1	TGTGCCAGCACGCGGGTTAATGAGCAGTTCTTC	CASTRVNEQFF
.	.	TRBV2	TRBJ1-2	TGTGCCAGCAGCGAAAGGGGGGGCCTATATGGCTACACCTTC	CASSERGGLYGYTF
.	.	TRBV18	TRBJ1-1	TGTGCCAGCTCACCAAGGGAAGTGGATATGAACACTGAAGCTTTCTTT	CASSPREVDMNTEAFF
.	.	TRBV2	TRBJ2-5	TGTGCCAGCAGTGAGGGCACTAGCCCCGCCTCAGAGACCCAGTACTTC	CASSEGTSPASETQYF
.	few	TRBV6-6	TRBJ1-1	TGTGCCAGCAGCCCCACGCAAGCTTTCTTT	CASSPTQAFF
TRBD1	many	TRBV5-1	TRBJ2-1	TGCGCCAGCAGCTTCGACAGGGGCCCTTGGAATGAGCAGTTCTTC	CASSFDRGPWNEQFF
TRBD1	.	TRBV7-2	TRBJ1-5	TGTGCCAGCAGCGTGACAGGGGGCAATCAGCCCCAGCATTTT	CASSVTGGNQPQHF
.	few	TRBV7-3	TRBJ1-2	TGTGCCAGCAGCGTAAAGGGCGTCCAGGGTCATGGCTACACCTTC	CASSVKGVQGHGYTF
.	few	TRBV10-3	TRBJ2-1	TGTGCCATCACTAACCACGGCAATGAGCAGTTCTTC	CAITNHGNEQFF
.	few	TRBV27	TRBJ2-7	TGTGCCAGCAGTTTATTAGGGGACGAGCAGTACTTC	CASSLLGDEQYF
.	few	TRBV11-1	TRBJ2-2	TGTGCCAGCAGCTTACGGGTCCAATCCGTTTTGAATTTCGGGGAGCTGTTTTTT	CASSLRVQSVLNFGELFF
.	.	TRBV7-3	TRBJ2-5	TGTGCCAGCAGCTTAATGCAGGGTCAGACCCAGTACTTC	CASSLMQGQTQYF
TRBD2	.	TRBV27	TRBJ2-7	TGTGCCAGCAGTCGCGGCGCGGGAGGTTCCTACGAGCAGTACTTC	CASSRGAGGSYEQYF
.	.	TRBV11-2	TRBJ1-5	TGTGCCAGCAGCTTAGATCGGGATCAGCCCCAGCATTTT	CASSLDRDQPQHF
TRBD2	.	TRBV5-1	TRBJ2-1	TGCGCCAGCACCCGAACTAGCGGGAGGTACAATGAGCAGTTCTTC	CASTRTSGRYNEQFF
TRBD2	few	TRBV27	TRBJ2-1	TGTGCCAGCAGTTTAGCGGGAGGGTTCTACAATGAGCAGTTCTTC	CASSLAGGFYNEQFF
TRBD2	.	TRBV6-5	TRBJ2-7	TGTGCCAGCAGTCCAGCGGGGGGGTTCTACGAGCAGTACTTC	CASSPAGGFYEQYF
TRBD2	.	TRBV5-3	TRBJ2-1	TGTGCCAGAAGCTTGTTGTCTAGCGGGAGCCCCTACAATGAGCAGTTCTTC	CARSLLSSGSPYNEQFF
TRBD2	.	TRBV5-1	TRBJ2-1	TGCGCCAGCAGCTCCGCGGGAGGGCCAGGTGAGCAGTTCTTC	CASSSAGGPGEQFF
TRBD1	.	TRBV2	TRBJ2-7	TGTGCCAGCAAGTGGGACAGGCAGTCCTACGAGCAGTACTTC	CASKWDRQSYEQYF